This T cell receptor beta chain was recovered during a study of Ad26.COV2.S vaccination and SARS-CoV-2 variants. Study-wide points: CD8+ and CD4+ T cells specific for spike reportedly responded with substantial breadth after vaccination. Total T cell responses may have been underestimated by the TCR breadth and depth analyses. Among vaccine recipients, spike-specific TCR breadth exceeded that of placebo recipients.

The germline CDR1 and CDR2 sequences are SGHRS and YFSETQ. The length of the CDR3 is 15 residues. V dropped 5 bases and J dropped 2 bases, with 15 bases sitting between them. Here immunoSEQ multiplex PCR was the method, and the copy in TCRdb shows in-frame clones only, minus some. The repertoire holds roughly 100,000 clones, with around 81% as singletons. Worth noting for this clone: Antigen: not known.

The sample consisted of peripheral blood, taken after recovery from COVID-19. The chain links TRBV5-1 to TRBJ2-3, with D tentatively TRBD1 (7 bases). This TCR was recovered from a human donor who had recovered from COVID-19. For the CDR3, the DNA is TGCGCCAGCAGTAAGGAGGGGGCGAACACAGATACGCAGTATTTT. Amino acid sequence: CASSKEGANTDTQYF.